This TCR beta chain was sequenced during a study of blood T cell repertoires in COVID-19. Libraries were prepared by immunoSEQ multiplex PCR; TCRdb keeps only in-frame clonotypes and omits some of them. Here the sample spans some 390,000 clones, roughly nine tenths being singletons. This CDR3 is 18 amino acids long. In Cohort 3, a recovered donor had either two negative PCRs, clearance, or symptom resolution. This chain links TRBV21-1 with TRBJ1-5; the D call in the table, TRBD1, was not verified against the DNA. TRBV21-1 is noted as a pseudogene. Sequencing used PBMCs or T cells enriched from blood (not recorded which). The TCR sequence derives from a man aged 25-40 years who had recovered from COVID-19. The CDR3 DNA is TGTGCCAGCAGCAGGCGGGACAGGAGGGGGAATAGCAATCAGCCCCAGCATTTT. This encodes CASSRRDRRGNSNQPQHF.